The clone carrying this T cell receptor beta chain has a count of ten or more. The data were taken from a study of shared clonotypes between healthy human individuals. Germline lookup yields CDR1 ENHRY and CDR2 SYGVKD. V lost 2 bases and J lost 8; bases outside the gene matches: 4. The CDR3 has 14 residues. The assay was immunoSEQ multiplex PCR, and TCRdb's table has in-frame clones only and misses some. The table shows about 480,000 clones, with around 74% occurring only once. Input material: PBMCs. The TCR originated in a woman in her thirties or forties in good health. Some clones in this sample may be carry-over from other donors' samples. The V call is TRBV10-3, the J call TRBJ1-4; 8 bases map to TRBD1. CDR3 in amino acids: CAISETGGGEKLFF. The CDR3 DNA sequence: TGTGCCATCAGTGAGACAGGGGGGGGCGAAAAACTGTTTTTT.